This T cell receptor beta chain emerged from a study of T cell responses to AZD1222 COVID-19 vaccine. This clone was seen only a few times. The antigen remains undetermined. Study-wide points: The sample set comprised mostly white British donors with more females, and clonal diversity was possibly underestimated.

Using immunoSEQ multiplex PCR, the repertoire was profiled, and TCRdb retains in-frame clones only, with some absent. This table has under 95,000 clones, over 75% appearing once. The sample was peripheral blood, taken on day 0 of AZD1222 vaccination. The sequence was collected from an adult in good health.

CDR3 amino acids: CASSIFGNTEAFF. In nucleotides, the CDR3 is TGTGCCAGTAGTATCTTCGGGAACACTGAAGCTTTCTTT. This rearrangement joins TRBV19 to TRBJ1-1; D ambiguous. V lost 3 bases, J lost 1 base, and 6 bases lay in between. The CDR3 consists of 13 residues. The germline CDR1 and CDR2 sequences are LNHDA and SQIVND (reference sequence).